Included here is one T cell receptor beta chain sequence, with context. Other DNA sequences within the sample encode an identical CDR3. This CDR3 region has 12 residues. V lost 2 bases and J lost 5, with 6 bases in between. Germline CDR1 reads MNHEY; CDR2 reads SMNVEV (reference sequence). These data originate in a study of blood T cell repertoires in COVID-19. Whole-study context: Acute and convalescent COVID-19 specimens originated in the United States, Italy and Spain.

Data came from immunoSEQ multiplex PCR; TCRdb stores just in-frame clones and leaves some out. The sample lists hundreds of thousands of clones; roughly 85% were seen once. This receptor was obtained from a man aged 18-30 years with active or convalescent COVID-19. Sequencing was performed on peripheral blood. V usage is TRBV27 and J usage is TRBJ1-2; D unclear. The CDR3 sequence: CASSLRGYGYTF. The CDR3, as DNA: TGTGCCAGCAGTTTACGAGGATATGGCTACACCTTC.